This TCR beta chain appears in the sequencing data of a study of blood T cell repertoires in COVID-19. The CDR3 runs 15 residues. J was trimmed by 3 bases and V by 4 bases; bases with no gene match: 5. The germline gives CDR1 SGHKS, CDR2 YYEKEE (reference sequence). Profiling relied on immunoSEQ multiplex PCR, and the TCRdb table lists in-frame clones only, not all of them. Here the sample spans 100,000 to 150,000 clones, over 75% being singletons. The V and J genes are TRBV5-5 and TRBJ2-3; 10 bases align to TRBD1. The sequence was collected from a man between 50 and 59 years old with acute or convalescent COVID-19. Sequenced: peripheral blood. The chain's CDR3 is CASSAWTGGTDTQYF. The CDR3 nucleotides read TGTGCCAGCAGCGCATGGACAGGGGGGACAGATACGCAGTATTTT.